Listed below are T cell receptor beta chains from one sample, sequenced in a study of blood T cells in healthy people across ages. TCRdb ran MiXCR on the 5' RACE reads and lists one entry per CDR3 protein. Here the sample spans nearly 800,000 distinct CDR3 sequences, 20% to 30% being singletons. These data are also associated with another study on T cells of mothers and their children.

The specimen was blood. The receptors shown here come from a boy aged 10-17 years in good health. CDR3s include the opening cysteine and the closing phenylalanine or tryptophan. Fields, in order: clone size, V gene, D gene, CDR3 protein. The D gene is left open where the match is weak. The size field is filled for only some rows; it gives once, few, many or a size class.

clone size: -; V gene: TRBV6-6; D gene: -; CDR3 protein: CASRWETSYEQYF
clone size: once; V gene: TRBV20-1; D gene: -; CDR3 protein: CSAEEVNSGQPQHF
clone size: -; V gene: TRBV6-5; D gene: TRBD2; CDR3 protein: CASSYSTSGSPETQYF
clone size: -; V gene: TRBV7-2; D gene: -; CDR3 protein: CASSLGRVRSSYNEQFF
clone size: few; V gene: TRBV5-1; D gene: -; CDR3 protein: CASSLGQFDGELFF
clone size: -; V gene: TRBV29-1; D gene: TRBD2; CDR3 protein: CSGAGGSYNEQFF
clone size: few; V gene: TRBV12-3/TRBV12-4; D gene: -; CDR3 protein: CASRLGSNQPQHF
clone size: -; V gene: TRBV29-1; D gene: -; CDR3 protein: CSVGPPETQYF
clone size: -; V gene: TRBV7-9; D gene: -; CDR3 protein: CASSLITGGDETQYF
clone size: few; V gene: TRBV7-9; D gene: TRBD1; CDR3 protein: CAPDRGGDTQCF
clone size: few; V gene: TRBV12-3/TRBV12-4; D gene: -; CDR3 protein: CASTKASSSYEQYF
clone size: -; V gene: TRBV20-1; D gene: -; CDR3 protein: CSARYIASTDTQYF
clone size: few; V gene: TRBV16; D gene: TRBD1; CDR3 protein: CASSQKQGLPQHF